What follows are 16 T cell receptor beta chains derived from one specimen sequenced in a study of HIV-infected patients and healthy controls. cDNA was made from approximately 0.55 ug RNA using alpha and beta constant primers. Each of the alpha and beta chains got its own library through chain-specific third strand synthesis with indices. MiXCR, applied by TCRdb to the 5' RACE reads, yields one record per CDR3 protein. Among several thousand distinct CDR3 sequences listed, about 8.6% were seen once. Follow-up blood was drawn about 14 weeks, roughly three months, after antiretroviral therapy began. All unsorted peripheral T cells were captured because whole blood was used without fractionation. The material sequenced was blood, taken during antiretroviral therapy. Receptor source: an adult with HIV infection.

This clonotype was detected only a few times. The chain has TRBV20-1 and TRBJ2-5; maybe TRBD1 (6 bases). Deletions cut 3 bases from V and 3 bases from J, with 17 bases between. Germline assignment: CDR1 DFQATT and CDR2 SNEGSKA (reference sequence). The CDR3 contains 15 residues. CDR3 residues: CSASFGGQTKETQYF. CDR3 nucleotide sequence: TGCAGTGCTAGCTTTGGGGGACAAACGAAAGAGACCCAGTACTTC.

The table lists this clonotype with a few counts. The V call is TRBV27, the J call TRBJ2-3; D ambiguous. The germline gives CDR1 MNHEY, CDR2 SMNVEV (reference sequence). The V end was cut by 4 bases, the J end by 2 bases, with 7 bases between. CDR3 length: 13 residues. Here the CDR3 reads CASSWVDTDTQYF. In DNA form, the CDR3 reads TGTGCCAGCAGTTGGGTAGACACAGATACGCAGTATTTT.

By share of the sample, this clonotype is medium-sized. CDR3 sequence: CASSLDTLGTEAFF. The CDR3 nucleotides read TGTGCCAGCAGCTTGGACACCCTGGGCACTGAAGCTTTCTTT. V and J are TRBV5-6 and TRBJ1-1; the D is unclear. CDR1 and CDR2 from the germline V gene are SGHDT and YYEEEE. The CDR3 loop spans 14 amino acids. V was clipped by 0 bases and J by 4 bases, with 10 bases between them.

At least ten counts were recorded for this clonotype. The V call is TRBV6-6, the J call TRBJ2-3; the match to TRBD1 covers 8 bases. The germline gives CDR1 MNHNY, CDR2 SVGAGI (reference sequence). The CDR3 has 15 amino acids. Germline trimming cut 6 bases from V and 6 bases from J; bases unmatched to any gene: 11. DNA of the CDR3: TGTGCCAGCAGCATGGGACAGGTTTCCGTCGATACGCAGTATTTT. It specifies CASSMGQVSVDTQYF.

In its sample, this clonotype is medium-sized. V gene TRBV20-1 combines with J gene TRBJ2-5; 11 bases map to TRBD2. This CDR3 contains 15 residues. CDR1 DFQATT and CDR2 SNEGSKA come from the germline V gene (reference sequence). J was trimmed by 3 bases and V by 2 bases; bases with no gene match: 5. The chain's CDR3 is CSARSLGLAEETQYF. In nucleotides, the CDR3 is TGCAGTGCTAGAAGCTTGGGACTAGCGGAAGAGACCCAGTACTTC.

This clonotype is deemed medium-sized. J is TRBJ2-1 and V is TRBV7-8; no definite D call. The CDR3 contains 13 residues. The germline V gene encodes CDR1 SGHVS and CDR2 FQNEAQ. V was shortened by 0 bases and J by 5 bases, with 5 bases between the two germline ends. CDR3 residues: CASSLAPNNEQFF. CDR3 DNA: TGTGCCAGCAGCTTAGCCCCCAACAATGAGCAGTTCTTC.

This clonotype came up many times. The chain joins TRBV6-2 or TRBV6-3 to TRBJ1-5; D gene uncertain. Deletions cut 6 bases from V and 7 bases from J, with 10 bases between. The CDR3 sequence is 12 residues long. Germline V gene lookup returns CDR1 MNHEY and CDR2 SVGEGT. The DNA of the CDR3 is TGTGCCAGCAGACAACACGACCAGCCCCAGCATTTT. Translated, it gives CASRQHDQPQHF.

This clonotype was seen many times. The chain employs TRBV6-5 and TRBJ2-7, with 8 bases aligning to TRBD1. Germline values: CDR1 MNHEY, CDR2 SVGAGI. The junction had 6 bases not matched to a gene; V was cut back by 6 bases and J by 2 bases. The CDR3 is 14 amino acids. CDR3: CASSYGQGPYEQYF. CDR3 bases: TGTGCCAGCAGCTACGGACAGGGCCCCTACGAGCAGTACTTC.

This clonotype was picked up many times. The chain recombines TRBV3-1 with TRBJ1-4; D is unclear. V was cut by 2 bases and J by 8 bases, with 9 bases left in between. The CDR3 length is 13 residues. From germline, CDR1 is LGHDT and CDR2 YNNKEL (reference sequence). CDR3 loop: CASSQRTAEKLFF. The CDR3 DNA reads TGTGCCAGCAGCCAAAGAACGGCCGAAAAACTGTTTTTT.

This clonotype qualifies as medium-sized. The chain joins TRBV28 to TRBJ1-3, with a possible D match to TRBD1 (6 bases). The length of the CDR3 is 12 residues. V gave up 6 bases and J gave up 4 bases, with 7 bases separating them. Germline V lookup: CDR1 MDHEN, CDR2 SYDVKM. CDR3 region: CASRGAGNTIYF. CDR3 nucleotide sequence: TGTGCCAGCAGGGGGGCCGGAAACACCATATATTTT.

This clonotype has at least ten counts. The chain couples TRBV27 to TRBJ2-3; TRBD2 aligns across 10 bases. Germline V CDR1 and CDR2: MNHEY, SMNVEV (reference sequence). The CDR3 loop spans 15 amino acids. Trimming removed 8 bases from V and 7 bases from J; junction bases left unmatched: 12. This chain's CDR3 is CASGGLAEQLYTQYF. The DNA of the CDR3 is TGTGCCAGCGGCGGACTAGCGGAACAACTCTATACGCAGTATTTT.

At least ten counts were recorded for this clonotype. This chain links TRBV29-1 with TRBJ2-1; TRBD2 agrees at 9 bases. The CDR3 has 15 amino acids. Germline CDR1 is SQVTM and CDR2 is ANQGSEA. V shed 4 bases, J shed 2 bases, and the junction held 6 bases outside the gene matches. This chain's CDR3 is CSVVGSSGAYNEQFF. CDR3 DNA: TGCAGCGTTGTTGGCTCTAGCGGGGCCTACAATGAGCAGTTCTTC.

This clonotype is medium-sized in the sample. The chain employs TRBV20-1 and TRBJ2-1; no definite D call. Trimming shortened V by 1 base and J by 0 bases, and 4 bases separated the two germline ends. The V gene's germline CDR1 is DFQATT and CDR2 SNEGSKA (reference sequence). The CDR3 extends over 13 amino acids. In DNA, the CDR3 is TGCAGTGCTAGAGCGAACTCCTACAATGAGCAGTTCTTC. Its protein product is CSARANSYNEQFF.

This clonotype is labeled as medium-sized. The gene calls are TRBV4-1 and TRBJ1-1; TRBD1 is a possible D gene (6 bases). This CDR3 comprises 13 residues. Trimming took 4 bases from V and 5 from J, leaving 11 bases between them. Germline CDR1 reads MGHRA; CDR2 reads YSYEKL. The CDR3 reads CASSRQAGTEAFF. CDR3 nucleotides: TGCGCCAGCAGCCGACAGGCGGGAACTGAAGCTTTCTTT.

The table lists this clonotype with many counts. The chain has TRBV28 and TRBJ1-4; a possible D gene is TRBD1 (5 bases). The ends were cut back, 6 bases at V and 4 bases at J, with 12 bases in the middle. Germline V gives CDR1 MDHEN, CDR2 SYDVKM. This CDR3 is built from 14 residues. CDR3 protein: CASRVRVGNEKLFF. The CDR3 DNA reads as TGTGCCAGCAGGGTCAGGGTGGGTAATGAAAAACTGTTTTTT. Full variable domain (missing parts from reference TRBV28 and TRBJ1-4): DVKVTQSSRYLVKRTGEKVFLECVQDMDHENMFWYRQDPGLGLRLIYFSYDVKMKEKGDIPEGYSVSREKKERFSLILESASTNQTSMYLCASRVRVGNEKLFFGSGTQLSVL.

This clonotype was observed many times. The gene calls are TRBV5-4 and TRBJ1-2; the D is unclear. The CDR3 is 16 residues long. The germline V and J ends were trimmed by 3 bases and 0 bases, with 15 bases remaining between them. Germline CDR1 reads SGHNT; CDR2 reads YYREEE (reference sequence). CDR3 in amino acids: CASSSDRNRSNYGYTF. As DNA, the CDR3 is TGTGCCAGCAGCTCAGACCGGAACAGATCTAACTATGGCTACACCTTC.